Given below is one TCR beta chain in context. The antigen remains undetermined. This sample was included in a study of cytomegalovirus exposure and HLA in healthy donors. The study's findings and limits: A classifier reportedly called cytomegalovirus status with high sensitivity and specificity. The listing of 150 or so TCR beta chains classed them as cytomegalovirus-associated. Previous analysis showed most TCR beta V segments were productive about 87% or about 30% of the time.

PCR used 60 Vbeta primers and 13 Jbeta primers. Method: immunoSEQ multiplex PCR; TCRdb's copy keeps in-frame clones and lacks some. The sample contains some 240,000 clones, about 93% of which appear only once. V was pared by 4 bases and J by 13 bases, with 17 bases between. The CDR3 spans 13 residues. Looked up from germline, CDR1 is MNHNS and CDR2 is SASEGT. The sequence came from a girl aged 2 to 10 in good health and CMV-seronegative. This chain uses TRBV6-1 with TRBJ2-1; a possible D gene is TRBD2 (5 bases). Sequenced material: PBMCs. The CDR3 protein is CASSVTASGIQFF. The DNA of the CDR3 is TGTGCCAGCAGTGTCACAGCTTCCGGGATTCAGTTCTTC.